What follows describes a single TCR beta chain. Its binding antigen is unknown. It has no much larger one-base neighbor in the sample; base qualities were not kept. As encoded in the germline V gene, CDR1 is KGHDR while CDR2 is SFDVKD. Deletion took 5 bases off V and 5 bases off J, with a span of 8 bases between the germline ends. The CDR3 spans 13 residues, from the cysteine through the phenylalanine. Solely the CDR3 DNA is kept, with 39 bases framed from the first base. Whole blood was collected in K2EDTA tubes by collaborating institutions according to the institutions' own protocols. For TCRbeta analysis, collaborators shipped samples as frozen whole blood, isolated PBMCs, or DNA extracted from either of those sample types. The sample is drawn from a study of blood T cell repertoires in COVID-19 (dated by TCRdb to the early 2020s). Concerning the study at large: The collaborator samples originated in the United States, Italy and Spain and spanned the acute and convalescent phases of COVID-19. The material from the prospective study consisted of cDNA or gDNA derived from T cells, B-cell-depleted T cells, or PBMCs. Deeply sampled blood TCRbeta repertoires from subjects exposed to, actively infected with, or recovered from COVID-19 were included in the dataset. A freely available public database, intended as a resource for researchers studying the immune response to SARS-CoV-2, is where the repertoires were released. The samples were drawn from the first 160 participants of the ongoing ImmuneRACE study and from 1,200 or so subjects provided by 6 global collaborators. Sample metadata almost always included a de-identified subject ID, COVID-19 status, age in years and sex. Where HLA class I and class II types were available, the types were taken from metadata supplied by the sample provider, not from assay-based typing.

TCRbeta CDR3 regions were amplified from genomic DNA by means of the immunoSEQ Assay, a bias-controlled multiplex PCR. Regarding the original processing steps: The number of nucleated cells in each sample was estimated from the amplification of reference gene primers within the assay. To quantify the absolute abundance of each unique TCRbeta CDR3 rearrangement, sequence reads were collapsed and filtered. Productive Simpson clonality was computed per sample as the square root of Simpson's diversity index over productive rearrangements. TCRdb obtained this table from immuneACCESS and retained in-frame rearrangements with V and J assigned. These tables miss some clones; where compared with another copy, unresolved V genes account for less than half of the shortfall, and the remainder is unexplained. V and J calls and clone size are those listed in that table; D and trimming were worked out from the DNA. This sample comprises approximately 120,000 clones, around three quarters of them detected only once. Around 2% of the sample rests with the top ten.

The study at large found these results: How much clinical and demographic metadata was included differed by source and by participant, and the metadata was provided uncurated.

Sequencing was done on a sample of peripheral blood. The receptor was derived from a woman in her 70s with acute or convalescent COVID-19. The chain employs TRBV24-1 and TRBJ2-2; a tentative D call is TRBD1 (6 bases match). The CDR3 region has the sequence CATSARGTGELFF. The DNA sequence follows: TGTGCCACCAGTGCTAGGGGGACCGGGGAGCTGTTTTTT.